Reported below is one T cell receptor beta chain. Its antigen is not known. Between the trimmed V and J ends, which lost 3 bases and 11 bases, there was a span of 10 bases. The CDR3 is made up of 11 amino acids. The germline V gene has CDR1 WSHSY and CDR2 SAAADI. The source of the sample is a study of shared clonotypes between healthy human individuals. Naive CD8 cells, CD45RO-negative and positively selected for CCR7, excluded terminally differentiated effector memory CD45RA+ cells. Donors had no recently reported acute infections or vaccinations and were HIV-negative. Generated by immunoSEQ multiplex PCR, the TCRdb table keeps only in-frame clones and is missing some. The sample holds some 2.1 million clones, about 95% seen once. General observations from the study: Having only a few donors restricted how much genetic and exposure-history diversity was captured. Naive CD4 clonotypes overlapped across a handful of donors at roughly 4.5%. Tissue TCR repertoires likely differ from these blood-only repertoires.

The sequenced material came from naive CD8+ T cells sorted from blood. The chain couples TRBV10-2 to TRBJ1-1; the D gene is possibly TRBD1 (5 bases). The receptor was derived from a man between 18 and 29 years old in good health. CDR3 bases: TGCGCCAGCAGTGAAGAAGGGGAGGCTTTCTTT. Translation: CASSEEGEAFF.